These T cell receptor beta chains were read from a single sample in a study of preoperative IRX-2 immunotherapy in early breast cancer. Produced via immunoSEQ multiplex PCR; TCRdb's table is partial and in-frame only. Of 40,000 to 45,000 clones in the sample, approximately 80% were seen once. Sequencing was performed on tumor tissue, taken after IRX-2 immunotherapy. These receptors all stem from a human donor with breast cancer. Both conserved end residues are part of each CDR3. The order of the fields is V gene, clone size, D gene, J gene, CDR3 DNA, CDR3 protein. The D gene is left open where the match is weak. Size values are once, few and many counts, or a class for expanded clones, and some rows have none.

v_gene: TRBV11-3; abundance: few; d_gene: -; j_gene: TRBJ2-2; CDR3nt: TGTGCCAGCTTTCTTGGGGGGAACACCGGGGAGCTGTTTTTT; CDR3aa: CASFLGGNTGELFF
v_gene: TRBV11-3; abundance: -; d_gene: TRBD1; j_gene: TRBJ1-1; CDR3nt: TGTGCCAGCAGCTTCTACAGGGGCGACACTGAAGCTTTCTTT; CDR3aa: CASSFYRGDTEAFF
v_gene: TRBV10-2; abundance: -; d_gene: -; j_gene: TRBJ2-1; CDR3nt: TGCGCCAGCAGCGAGGACAGCTCCTACAATGAGCAGTTCTTC; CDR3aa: CASSEDSSYNEQFF
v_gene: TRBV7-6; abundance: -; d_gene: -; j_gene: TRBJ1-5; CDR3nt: TGTGCCAGCAGCTTAGGGGCCGGGATTCAAGATCAGCCCCAGCATTTT; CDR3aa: CASSLGAGIQDQPQHF
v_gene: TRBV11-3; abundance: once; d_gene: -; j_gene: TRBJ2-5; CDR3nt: TGTGCCAGCAGCTTAGTCTCCGGGGCGGAGACCCAGTACTTC; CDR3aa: CASSLVSGAETQYF
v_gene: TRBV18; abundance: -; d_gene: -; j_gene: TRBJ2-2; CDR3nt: TGTGCCAGCTCACCACCGCTGCAGAACCGGGACGAAAACACCGGGGAGCTGTTTTTT; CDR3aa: CASSPPLQNRDENTGELFF
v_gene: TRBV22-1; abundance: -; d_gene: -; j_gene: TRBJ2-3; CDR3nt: TGTGCCACCAGTGACGACACAGATACGCAGTATTTT; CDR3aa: CATSDDTDTQYF
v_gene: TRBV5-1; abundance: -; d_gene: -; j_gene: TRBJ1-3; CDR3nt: TGCGCCAGCAGCTTGGATAGCTCTGGAAACACCATATATTTT; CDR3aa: CASSLDSSGNTIYF
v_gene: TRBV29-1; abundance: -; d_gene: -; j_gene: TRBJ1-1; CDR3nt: TGCAGCTTCTTACAGGGTTATAACACTGAAGCTTTCTTT; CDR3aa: CSFLQGYNTEAFF
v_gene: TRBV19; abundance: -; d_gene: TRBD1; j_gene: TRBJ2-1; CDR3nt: TGTGCCACCTGGAGTGGGGACAGCTCCTACAATGAGCAGTTCTTC; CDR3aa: CATWSGDSSYNEQFF
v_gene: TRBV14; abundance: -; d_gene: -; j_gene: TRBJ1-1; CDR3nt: TGTGCCAGCAGCCAAGATTTCAGGCCGGAGGGCAAGAACACTGAAGCTTTCTTT; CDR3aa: CASSQDFRPEGKNTEAFF
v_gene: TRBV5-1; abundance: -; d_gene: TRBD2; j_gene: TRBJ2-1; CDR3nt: TGCGCCAGCAACTCCCTTTCCAGCGGGGGGGCCGTTGAGCAGTTCTTC; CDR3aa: CASNSLSSGGAVEQFF